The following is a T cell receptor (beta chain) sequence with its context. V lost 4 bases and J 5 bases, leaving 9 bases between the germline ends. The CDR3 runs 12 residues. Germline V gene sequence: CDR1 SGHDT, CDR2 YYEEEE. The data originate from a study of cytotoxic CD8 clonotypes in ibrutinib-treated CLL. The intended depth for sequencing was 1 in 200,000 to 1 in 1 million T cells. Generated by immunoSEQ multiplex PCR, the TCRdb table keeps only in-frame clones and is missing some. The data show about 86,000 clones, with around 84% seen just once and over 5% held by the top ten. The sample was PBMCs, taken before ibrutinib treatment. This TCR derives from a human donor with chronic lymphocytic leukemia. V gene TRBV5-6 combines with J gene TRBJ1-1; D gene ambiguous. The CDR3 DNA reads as TGTGCCAGCAGCCTGCTCTTGACTGAAGCTTTCTTT. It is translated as CASSLLLTEAFF. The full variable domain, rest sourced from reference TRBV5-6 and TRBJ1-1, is DAGVTQSPTHLIKTRGQQVTLRCSPKSGHDTVSWYQQALGQGPQFIFQYYEEEERQRGNFPDRFSGHQFPNYSSELNVNALLLGDSALYLCASSLLLTEAFFGQGTRLTVV.